This T cell receptor beta chain was documented in a study of T cell responses to AZD1222 COVID-19 vaccine. Study results and limitations: Spike was spanned by vaccine-associated CD4 TCRs, which were dominant at 160-218 and 743-854. When two AZD1222 doses had been given, Spike-specific TCR breadth and depth rose. Reports indicate that nearly half of spike-specific TCRs are directed at unmutated variant regions.

The repertoire was sequenced with immunoSEQ multiplex PCR; TCRdb's copy has only in-frame clones and lacks some. The sample includes about 140,000 clones, 75% to 95% of them seen just once. Looked up from germline, CDR1 is SGHAT and CDR2 is FQNNGV. Trimming pared 3 bases from V and 1 base from J, leaving 12 bases between. This CDR3 has 15 amino acids. On this clone itself: As yet, its antigen is unknown.

This receptor was identified in an adult who received the MenACWY meningococcal vaccine as a control. The sample consisted of peripheral blood, taken 28 days after the second dose of the MenACWY control vaccine. This chain connects TRBV11-2 to TRBJ2-5; maybe TRBD1 (5 bases). CDR3 in amino acids: CASSLGRAVQETQYF. CDR3 bases: TGTGCCAGCAGCTTGGGCAGGGCCGTCCAAGAGACCCAGTACTTC. The complete variable domain, with remaining parts taken from reference TRBV11-2 and TRBJ2-5, reads EAGVAQSPRYKIIEKRQSVAFWCNPISGHATLYWYQQILGQGPKLLIQFQNNGVVDDSQLPKDRFSAERLKGVDSTLKIQPAKLEDSAVYLCASSLGRAVQETQYFGPGTRLLVL.